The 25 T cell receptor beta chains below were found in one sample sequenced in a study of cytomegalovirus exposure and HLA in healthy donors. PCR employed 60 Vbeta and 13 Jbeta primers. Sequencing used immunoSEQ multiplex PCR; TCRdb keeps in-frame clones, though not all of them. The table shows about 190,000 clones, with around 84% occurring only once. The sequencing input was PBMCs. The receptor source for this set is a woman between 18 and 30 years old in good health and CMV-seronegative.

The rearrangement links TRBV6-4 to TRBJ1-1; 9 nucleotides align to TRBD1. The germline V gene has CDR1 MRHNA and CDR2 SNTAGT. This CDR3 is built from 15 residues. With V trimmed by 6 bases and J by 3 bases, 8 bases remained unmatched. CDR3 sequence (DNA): TGTGCCAGCAGCCGGGACAGGGAGGTGGACACTGAAGCTTTCTTT. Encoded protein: CASSRDREVDTEAFF.

The CDR3 spells CASSVILAGGPWYF. The CDR3 DNA sequence: TGTGCCAGCAGCGTGATACTAGCGGGAGGGCCGTGGTACTTC. The chain uses TRBV6-5 and TRBJ2-5; 13 bases are a match to TRBD2. The germline V gene has CDR1 MNHEY and CDR2 SVGAGI. The CDR3 is 14 residues long. Trimming took 6 bases from V and 13 from J; bases not matched to a gene: 11.

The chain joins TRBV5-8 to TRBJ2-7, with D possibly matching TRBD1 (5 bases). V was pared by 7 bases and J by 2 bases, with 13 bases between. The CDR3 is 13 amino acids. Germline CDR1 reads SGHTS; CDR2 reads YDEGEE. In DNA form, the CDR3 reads TGTGCCAGCGAATCCAGGACAACCTACGAGCAGTACTTC. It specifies CASESRTTYEQYF.

The CDR3 sequence: CASSPRDRERTYEQYF. The CDR3 region has the DNA TGTGCCAGCAGCCCGCGGGACAGGGAAAGGACCTACGAGCAGTACTTC. The J gene is TRBJ2-7, the V gene TRBV11-2; 9 bases agree with TRBD1. The CDR3 is made up of 16 amino acids. With 5 bases clipped from V and 2 bases from J, the junction kept 10 bases outside the gene matches. The V gene's germline CDR1 is SGHAT and CDR2 FQNNGV.

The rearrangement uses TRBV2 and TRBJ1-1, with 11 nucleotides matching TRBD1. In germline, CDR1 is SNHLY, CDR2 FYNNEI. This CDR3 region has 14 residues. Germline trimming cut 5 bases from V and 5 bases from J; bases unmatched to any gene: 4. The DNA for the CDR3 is TGTGCCAGCAGTAGGGACAGGGGGGGGACTGAAGCTTTCTTT. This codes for CASSRDRGGTEAFF. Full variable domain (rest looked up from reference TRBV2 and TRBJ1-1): EPEVTQTPSHQVTQMGQEVILRCVPISNHLYFYWYRQILGQKVEFLVSFYNNEISEKSEIFDDQFSVERPDGSNFTLKIRSTKLEDSAMYFCASSRDRGGTEAFFGQGTRLTVV.

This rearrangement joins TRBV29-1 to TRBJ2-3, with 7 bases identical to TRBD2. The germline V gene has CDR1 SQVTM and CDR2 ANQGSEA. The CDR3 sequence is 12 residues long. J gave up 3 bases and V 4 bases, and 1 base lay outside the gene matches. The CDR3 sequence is CSVARETDTQYF. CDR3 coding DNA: TGCAGCGTTGCGCGGGAGACAGATACGCAGTATTTT.

The CDR3 reads CAISEGTYEQYF. The CDR3 DNA sequence: TGTGCCATCAGTGAGGGCACCTACGAGCAGTACTTC. This chain connects TRBV10-3 to TRBJ2-7; D not certain. This CDR3 spans 12 amino acids. V lost 2 bases to trimming and J lost 2 bases, with 4 bases between them. Germline assignment: CDR1 ENHRY and CDR2 SYGVKD.

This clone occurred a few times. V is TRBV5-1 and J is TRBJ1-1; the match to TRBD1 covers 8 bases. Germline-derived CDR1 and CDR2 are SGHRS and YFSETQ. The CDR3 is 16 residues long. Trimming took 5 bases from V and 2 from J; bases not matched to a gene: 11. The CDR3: CASRDPDRGYNTEAFF. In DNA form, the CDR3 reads TGCGCCAGCAGGGATCCCGACAGGGGCTATAACACTGAAGCTTTCTTT. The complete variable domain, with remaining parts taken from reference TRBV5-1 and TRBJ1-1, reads KAGVTQTPRYLIKTRGQQVTLSCSPISGHRSVSWYQQTPGQGLQFLFEYFSETQRNKGNFPGRFSGRQFSNSRSEMNVSTLELGDSALYLCASRDPDRGYNTEAFFGQGTRLTVV.

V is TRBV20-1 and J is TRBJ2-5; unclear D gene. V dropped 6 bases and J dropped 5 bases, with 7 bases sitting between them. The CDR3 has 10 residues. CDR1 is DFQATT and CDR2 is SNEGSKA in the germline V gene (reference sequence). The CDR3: CSAEAETQYF. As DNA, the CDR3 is TGCAGTGCCGAGGCCGAGACCCAGTACTTC.

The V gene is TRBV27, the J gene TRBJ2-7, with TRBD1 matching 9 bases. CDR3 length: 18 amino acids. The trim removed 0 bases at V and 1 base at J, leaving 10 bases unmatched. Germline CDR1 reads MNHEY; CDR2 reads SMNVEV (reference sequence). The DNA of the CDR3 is TGTGCCAGCAGTTTATCGGGTTCCGGGACAGGGACATCCTACGAGCAGTACTTC. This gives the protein CASSLSGSGTGTSYEQYF.

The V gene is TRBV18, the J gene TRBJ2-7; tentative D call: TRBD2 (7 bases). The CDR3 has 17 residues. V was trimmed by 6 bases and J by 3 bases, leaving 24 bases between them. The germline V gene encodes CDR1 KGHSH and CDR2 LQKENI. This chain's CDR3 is CASSPPWGGPRDYEQYF. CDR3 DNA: TGTGCCAGCTCCCCGCCGTGGGGGGGCCCAAGAGACTACGAGCAGTACTTC.

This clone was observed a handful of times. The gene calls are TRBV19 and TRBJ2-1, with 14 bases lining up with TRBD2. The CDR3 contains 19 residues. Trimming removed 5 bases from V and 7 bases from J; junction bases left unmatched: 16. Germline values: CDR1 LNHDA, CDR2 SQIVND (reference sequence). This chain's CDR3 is CASSVSGTSGGVVRNEQFF. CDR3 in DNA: TGTGCCAGTAGTGTTTCCGGGACTAGCGGGGGTGTGGTTCGGAATGAGCAGTTCTTC.

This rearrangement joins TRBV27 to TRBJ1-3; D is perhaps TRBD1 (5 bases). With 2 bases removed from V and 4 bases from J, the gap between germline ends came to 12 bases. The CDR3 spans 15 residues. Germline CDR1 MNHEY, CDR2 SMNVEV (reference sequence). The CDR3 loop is CASSLGWGDGNTIYF. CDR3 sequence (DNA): TGTGCCAGCAGTTTAGGCTGGGGGGACGGAAACACCATATATTTT.

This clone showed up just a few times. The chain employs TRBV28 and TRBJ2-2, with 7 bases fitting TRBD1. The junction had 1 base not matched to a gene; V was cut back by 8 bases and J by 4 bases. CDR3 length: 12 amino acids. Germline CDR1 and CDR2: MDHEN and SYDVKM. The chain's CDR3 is CASQGVTGELFF. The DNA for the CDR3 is TGTGCCAGCCAGGGGGTCACCGGGGAGCTGTTTTTT.

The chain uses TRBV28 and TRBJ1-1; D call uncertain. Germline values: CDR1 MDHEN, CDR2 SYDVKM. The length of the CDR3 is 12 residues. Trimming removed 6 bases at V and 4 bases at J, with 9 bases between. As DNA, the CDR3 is TGTGCCAGCAGCCCTGTCGGCACTGAAGCTTTCTTT. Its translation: CASSPVGTEAFF.

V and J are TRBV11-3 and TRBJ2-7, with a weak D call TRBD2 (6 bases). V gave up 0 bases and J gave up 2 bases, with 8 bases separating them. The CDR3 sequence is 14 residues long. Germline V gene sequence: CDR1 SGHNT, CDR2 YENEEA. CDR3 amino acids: CASSLEEGAYEQYF. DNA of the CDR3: TGTGCCAGCAGCTTAGAGGAGGGAGCCTACGAGCAGTACTTC.

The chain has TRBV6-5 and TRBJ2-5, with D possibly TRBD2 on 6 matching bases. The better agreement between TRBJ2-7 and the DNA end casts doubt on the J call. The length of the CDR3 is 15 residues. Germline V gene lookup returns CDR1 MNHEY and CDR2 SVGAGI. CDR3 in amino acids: CASSYSTAGFNEQYF. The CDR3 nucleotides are TGTGCCAGCAGTTACTCGACTGCGGGGTTCAACGAGCAGTACTTC.

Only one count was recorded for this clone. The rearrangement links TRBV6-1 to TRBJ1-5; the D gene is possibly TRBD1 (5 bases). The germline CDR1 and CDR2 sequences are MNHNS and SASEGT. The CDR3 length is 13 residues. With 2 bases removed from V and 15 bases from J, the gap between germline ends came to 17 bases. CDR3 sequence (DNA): TGTGCCAGCAGTGAATGGGCGTCGGGGGTAGGGCATTTT. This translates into CASSEWASGVGHF.

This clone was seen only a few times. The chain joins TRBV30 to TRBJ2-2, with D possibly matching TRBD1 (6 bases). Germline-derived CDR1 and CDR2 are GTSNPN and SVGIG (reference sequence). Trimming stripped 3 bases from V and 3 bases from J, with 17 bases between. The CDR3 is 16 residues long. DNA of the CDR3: TGTGCCTGGAGCCCTGGATGGGGGCAATACACCGGGGAGCTGTTTTTT. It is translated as CAWSPGWGQYTGELFF.

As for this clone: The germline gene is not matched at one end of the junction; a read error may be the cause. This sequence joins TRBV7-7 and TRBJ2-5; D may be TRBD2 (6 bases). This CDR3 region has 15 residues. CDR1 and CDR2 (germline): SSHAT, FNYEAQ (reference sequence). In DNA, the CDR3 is TGTGCTAGCAGCTTAAGTCCTAGCGCAGATGGGACCCAGTACTTC. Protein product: CASSLSPSADGTQYF.

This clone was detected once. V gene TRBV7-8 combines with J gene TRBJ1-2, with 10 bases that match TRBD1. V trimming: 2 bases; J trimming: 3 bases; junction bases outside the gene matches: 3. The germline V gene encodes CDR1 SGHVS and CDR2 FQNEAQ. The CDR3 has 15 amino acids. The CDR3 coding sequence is TGTGCCAGCAGCTTAACCGGGACAGGGGACTATGGCTACACCTTC. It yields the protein CASSLTGTGDYGYTF.

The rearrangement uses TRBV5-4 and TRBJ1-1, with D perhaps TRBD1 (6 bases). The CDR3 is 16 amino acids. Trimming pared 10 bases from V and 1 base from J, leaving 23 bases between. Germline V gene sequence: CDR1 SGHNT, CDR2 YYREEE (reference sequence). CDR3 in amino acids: CACREGQGISNTEAFF. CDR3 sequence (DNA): TGTGCCTGTCGGGAAGGGCAGGGGATCTCGAACACTGAAGCTTTCTTT. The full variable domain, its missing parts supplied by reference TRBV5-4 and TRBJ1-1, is ETGVTQSPTHLIKTRGQQVTLRCSSQSGHNTVSWYQQALGQGPQFIFQYYREEENGRGNFPPRFSGLQFPNYSSELNVNALELDDSALYLCACREGQGISNTEAFFGQGTRLTVV.

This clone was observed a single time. CDR3 coding DNA: TGCGCCAGCAGCCAAGAATTAAAGGCAGGGGGGCATAATCGGTATGGCTACACCTTC. Amino acid sequence: CASSQELKAGGHNRYGYTF. The rearrangement joins TRBV4-3 to TRBJ1-2; 7 bases map to TRBD1. The CDR3 contains 19 residues. CDR1 and CDR2 from the germline V gene are LGHNA and YSLEER. V lost 0 bases and J lost 5; bases outside the gene matches: 18.

The CDR3 reads CASREELAGYETQYF. CDR3 nucleotide sequence: TGTGCCAGCAGGGAGGAACTAGCGGGGTATGAGACCCAGTACTTC. The chain links TRBV6-1 to TRBJ2-5; 10 bases agree with TRBD2. Germline CDR1 is MNHNS and CDR2 is SASEGT. The V segment lost 6 bases and the J segment 5 bases; nucleotides outside the gene matches: 9. The CDR3 is 15 amino acids.

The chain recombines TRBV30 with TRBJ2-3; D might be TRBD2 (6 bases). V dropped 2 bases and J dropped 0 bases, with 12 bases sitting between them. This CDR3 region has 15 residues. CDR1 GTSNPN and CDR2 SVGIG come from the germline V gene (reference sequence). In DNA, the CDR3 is TGTGCCTGGAGTCGGGCTAGCGCTAGCACAGATACGCAGTATTTT. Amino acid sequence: CAWSRASASTDTQYF.